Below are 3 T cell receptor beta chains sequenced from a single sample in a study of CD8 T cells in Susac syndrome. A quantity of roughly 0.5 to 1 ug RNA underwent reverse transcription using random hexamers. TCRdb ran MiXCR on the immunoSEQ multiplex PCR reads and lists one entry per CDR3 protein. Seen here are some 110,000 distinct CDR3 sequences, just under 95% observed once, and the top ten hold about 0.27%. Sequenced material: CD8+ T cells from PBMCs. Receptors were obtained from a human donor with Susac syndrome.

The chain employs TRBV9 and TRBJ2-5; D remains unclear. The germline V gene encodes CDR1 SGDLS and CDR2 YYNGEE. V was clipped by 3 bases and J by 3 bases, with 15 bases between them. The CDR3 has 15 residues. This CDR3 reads CASSAVQDAEETQYF. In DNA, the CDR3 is TGTGCCAGCAGCGCCGTCCAAGACGCCGAAGAGACCCAGTACTTC.

The CDR3 bases are TGTGCCAGCAGTCTAGACCCAGGGGAGACCCAGTACTTC. It translates to CASSLDPGETQYF. This sequence joins TRBV12-3 or TRBV12-4 and TRBJ2-5, with a possible D match to TRBD1 (5 bases). The CDR3 length is 13 residues. Trimming pared 5 bases from V and 5 bases from J, leaving 12 bases between.

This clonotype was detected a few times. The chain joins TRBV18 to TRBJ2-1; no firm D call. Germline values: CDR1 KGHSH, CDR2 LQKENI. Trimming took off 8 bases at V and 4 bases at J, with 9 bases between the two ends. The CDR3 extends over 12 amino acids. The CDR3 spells CASSPGYNEQFF. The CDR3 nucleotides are TGTGCCAGCAGCCCAGGTTACAATGAGCAGTTCTTC.